The count of the clone carrying this TCR beta chain is one. The target antigen is unknown. This sample was included in a study of shared clonotypes between healthy human individuals. The sorted-subset replicate PCRs were given 200 ng DNA, which is approximately 30,000 T cell genomes. Clones were sequenced by immunoSEQ multiplex PCR, and TCRdb holds only the in-frame ones, with some missing. The sample lists some 790,000 clones; about two thirds were seen once. CDR3 length equals 16 residues. The germline gives CDR1 SGDLS, CDR2 YYNGEE. V was cut by 0 bases and J by 4 bases, with 17 bases left in between. Study-wide results and limits: Rarefaction indicated that sorted-subset sequencing remained incomplete although depth was large.

The source is a woman under 40 in good health. The sequencing sample was made of memory CD4+ T cells sorted from blood. Subset indicated: CD45RA-negative fraction. The V call is TRBV9, the J call TRBJ2-7; tentative D call: TRBD2 (6 bases). CDR3 in amino acids: CASSVGSASDLYEQYF. The CDR3, as DNA: TGTGCCAGCAGCGTAGGCTCGGCTAGCGACCTTTACGAGCAGTACTTC.